This T cell receptor beta chain originates from a study of T-cell reconstitution after alpha-beta-depleted transplantation in children. CDR3 length: 14 amino acids. From germline, CDR1 is SGHNT and CDR2 YYREEE (reference sequence). As for this clonotype: Relative to the germline gene, one junction end is altered; a read error may explain this.

Preparation of the TCRbeta library used unique molecular identifiers. A single record per CDR3 protein comes from TCRdb applying MiXCR to the PCR reads. The repertoire holds 420,000 or so distinct CDR3 sequences, with roughly a tenth as singletons. This chain joins TRBV5-4 and TRBJ1-4; D gene ambiguous. The clonotype originates from a human donor who donated a stem cell graft to a child with acute myeloid leukemia. The source material was PBMCs from the stem cell graft donor, sampled from the stem cell graft. The CDR3, as DNA: TGTGCCAACAGCCCCGGACGCCCGTATGAAAAACTGTTTTTT. Residues: CANSPGRPYEKLFF.